This TCR beta chain comes out of a study of shared clonotypes between healthy human individuals. Overall study context: Researchers assigned three CD4 naive, three CD4 memory, two CD8 naive and one CD8 memory plate to each donor.

Profiling relied on immunoSEQ multiplex PCR, and the TCRdb table lists in-frame clones only, not all of them. The sample includes 2 million to 2.5 million clones, just under 95% seen only once; the top ten take roughly 0.34%. A remark on this clone: Its antigen is not known.

The CDR3 covers 15 residues. V was trimmed by 0 bases and J by 3 bases, leaving 9 bases between them. Per germline, CDR1 MNHEY and CDR2 SVGAGI. Broader study findings: The naive CD4 repertoires of a few donors were compared, and roughly 5% of clonotypes were shared. Generation of non-shared clonotypes was less probable than generation of clonotypes shared by all four donors.

The J gene is TRBJ2-1, the V gene TRBV6-5; no clear D. Sequenced sample: naive CD4+ T cells from PBMCs. Subset in this sample: CD45RA+ positively selected. The receptor's source is a young man in good health. Some clones in this sample may be carry-over from other donors' samples. CDR3 DNA: TGTGCCAGCAGTTACTCGAGACGCAGCTACAATGAGCAGTTCTTC. Protein: CASSYSRRSYNEQFF.